The rows below give T cell receptor beta chains drawn from one sample of a study of T cells after yellow fever vaccination. TCRdb processed the 5' RACE reads anew with MiXCR; each CDR3 protein has one entry. The sample carries over 250,000 distinct CDR3 sequences, roughly 3.9% recorded once. The sample consisted of PBMCs, taken 5 days after the yellow fever booster vaccination. The receptors derive from a man younger than 30 who received the YFV17D yellow fever vaccine. Each CDR3 is given with its conserved first and last residue. A D gene is named only where the DNA matches it firmly. Not every row has a clone size; where given, it reads once, few, many or a size class.

cdr3_aa: CAISESRATNYGYTF; cdr3_nt: TGTGCCATCAGTGAGTCAAGGGCGACGAACTATGGCTACACCTTC; j_call: TRBJ1-2; d_call: -; v_call: TRBV10-3; clone_size: many
cdr3_aa: CSVLNRAGEQFF; cdr3_nt: TGCAGCGTTCTAAACAGGGCGGGCGAGCAGTTCTTC; j_call: TRBJ2-1; d_call: -; v_call: TRBV29-1; clone_size: -
cdr3_aa: CASSPRGNRAQETQYF; cdr3_nt: TGTGCCAGCAGCCCTCGGGGAAACAGAGCTCAAGAGACCCAGTACTTC; j_call: TRBJ2-5; d_call: -; v_call: TRBV7-7; clone_size: few
cdr3_aa: CSARMGQLYGYTF; cdr3_nt: TGCAGTGCTAGAATGGGACAGTTATATGGCTACACCTTC; j_call: TRBJ1-2; d_call: TRBD1; v_call: TRBV20-1; clone_size: -
cdr3_aa: CSATGPYNEQFF; cdr3_nt: TGCAGTGCTACGGGTCCCTACAATGAGCAGTTCTTC; j_call: TRBJ2-1; d_call: -; v_call: TRBV20-1; clone_size: -
cdr3_aa: CASSDREGSGELFF; cdr3_nt: TGTGCCAGCAGTGACAGGGAAGGATCCGGGGAGCTGTTTTTT; j_call: TRBJ2-2; d_call: -; v_call: TRBV6-4; clone_size: few
cdr3_aa: CASINANTGELFF; cdr3_nt: TGTGCCAGCATAAATGCGAACACCGGGGAGCTGTTTTTT; j_call: TRBJ2-2; d_call: -; v_call: TRBV12-3/TRBV12-4; clone_size: -
cdr3_aa: CASSLVTPDRAKYNSPLHF; cdr3_nt: TGCGCCAGCAGCTTGGTCACCCCCGACAGGGCCAAATATAATTCACCCCTCCACTTT; j_call: TRBJ1-6; d_call: TRBD1; v_call: TRBV5-1; clone_size: few
cdr3_aa: CASSRHGQNEKLFF; cdr3_nt: TGTGCCAGCAGCCGTCACGGACAGAATGAAAAACTGTTTTTT; j_call: TRBJ1-4; d_call: -; v_call: TRBV27; clone_size: -
cdr3_aa: CASSLLTGLTQYF; cdr3_nt: TGCGCCAGCAGCTTGTTGACCGGACTTACGCAGTATTTT; j_call: TRBJ2-3; d_call: -; v_call: TRBV5-1; clone_size: few
cdr3_aa: CASSPGRPTDTQYF; cdr3_nt: TGCGCCAGCAGCCCGGGACGGCCCACAGATACGCAGTATTTT; j_call: TRBJ2-3; d_call: -; v_call: TRBV4-3; clone_size: many
cdr3_aa: CASSPTSGAYEQYF; cdr3_nt: TGTGCCAGCAGCCCAACTAGCGGGGCCTACGAGCAGTACTTC; j_call: TRBJ2-7; d_call: TRBD2; v_call: TRBV7-7; clone_size: few
cdr3_aa: CASSGGGGIEAFF; cdr3_nt: TGTGCCAGCAGTGGAGGAGGAGGAATTGAAGCTTTCTTT; j_call: TRBJ1-1; d_call: -; v_call: TRBV2; clone_size: -
cdr3_aa: CASSLAETGRTQYF; cdr3_nt: TGCGCCAGCAGCTTGGCGGAGACAGGAAGGACCCAGTACTTC; j_call: TRBJ2-5; d_call: -; v_call: TRBV5-1; clone_size: -
cdr3_aa: CASSHLTSGEETQYF; cdr3_nt: TGCGCCAGCAGCCATCTGACTAGCGGGGAGGAGACCCAGTACTTC; j_call: TRBJ2-5; d_call: TRBD2; v_call: TRBV4-1; clone_size: -
cdr3_aa: CASSTPGTSGWAFF; cdr3_nt: TGTGCCAGCAGCACCCCCGGGACAAGTGGTTGGGCTTTCTTT; j_call: TRBJ1-1; d_call: -; v_call: TRBV6-5; clone_size: few
cdr3_aa: CSAPGQVQETQYF; cdr3_nt: TGCAGTGCTCCGGGACAGGTCCAAGAGACCCAGTACTTC; j_call: TRBJ2-5; d_call: TRBD1; v_call: TRBV20-1; clone_size: many
cdr3_aa: CASSMGRQLNQPQHF; cdr3_nt: TGTGCCAGTAGTATGGGTCGACAGCTCAATCAGCCCCAGCATTTT; j_call: TRBJ1-5; d_call: -; v_call: TRBV19; clone_size: few
cdr3_aa: CASSLSGEARRNYGYTF; cdr3_nt: TGTGCCAGCAGTTTATCGGGGGAGGCCCGGCGTAACTATGGCTACACCTTC; j_call: TRBJ1-2; d_call: -; v_call: TRBV28; clone_size: -
cdr3_aa: CASSLTAGVDNEQFF; cdr3_nt: TGTGCCAGCAGCTTAACAGCGGGGGTAGATAATGAGCAGTTCTTC; j_call: TRBJ2-1; d_call: TRBD2; v_call: TRBV7-3; clone_size: -
cdr3_aa: CASSLGTTGNTIYF; cdr3_nt: TGCGCCAGCAGCTTGGGGACCACTGGAAACACCATATATTTT; j_call: TRBJ1-3; d_call: -; v_call: TRBV5-1; clone_size: -
cdr3_aa: CASTLGPFGTQYF; cdr3_nt: TGTGCCAGCACCTTGGGTCCGTTTGGGACCCAGTACTTC; j_call: TRBJ2-5; d_call: -; v_call: TRBV6-5; clone_size: -
cdr3_aa: CASSPWRGVADTQYF; cdr3_nt: TGTGCCAGCAGCCCGTGGCGGGGGGTTGCAGATACGCAGTATTTT; j_call: TRBJ2-3; d_call: TRBD2; v_call: TRBV5-5; clone_size: few